This paragraph covers one TCR beta chain sequence. Its target is not known. The assay was immunoSEQ multiplex PCR, and TCRdb's table has in-frame clones only and misses some. This table holds 110,000 to 150,000 clones, roughly 92% found once. The record originates from a study of cytomegalovirus exposure and HLA in healthy donors. Findings and caveats of the study: Investigators reported 150 to 200 TCR beta chains as tied to cytomegalovirus.

This receptor was identified in a man aged 18 to 35 in good health and CMV-seronegative. Sequencing used PBMCs.

CDR3 loop: CASSYQSAGGGYTF. The DNA of the CDR3 is TGTGCCAGCAGTTACCAATCCGCGGGGGGCGGCTACACCTTC. V and J are TRBV6-5 and TRBJ1-2; perhaps TRBD1 as D (6 bases). With 2 bases removed from V and 8 bases from J, the gap between germline ends came to 15 bases. The CDR3 loop spans 14 amino acids. Germline V lookup: CDR1 MNHEY, CDR2 SVGAGI.